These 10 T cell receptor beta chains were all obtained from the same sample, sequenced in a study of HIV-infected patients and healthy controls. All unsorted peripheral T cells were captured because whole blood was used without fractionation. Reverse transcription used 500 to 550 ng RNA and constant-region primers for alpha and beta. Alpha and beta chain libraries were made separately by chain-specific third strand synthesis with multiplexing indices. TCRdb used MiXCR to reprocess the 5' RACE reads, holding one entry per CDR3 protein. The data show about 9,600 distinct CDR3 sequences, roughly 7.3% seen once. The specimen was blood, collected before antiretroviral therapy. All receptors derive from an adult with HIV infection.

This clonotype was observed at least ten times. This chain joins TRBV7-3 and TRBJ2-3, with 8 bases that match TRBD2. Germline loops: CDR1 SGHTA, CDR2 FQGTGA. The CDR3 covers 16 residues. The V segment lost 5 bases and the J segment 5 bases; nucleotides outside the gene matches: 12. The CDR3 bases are TGTGCCAGCAGCCCTCCGGGAGCGGGGGCGGGAGATACGCAGTATTTT. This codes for CASSPPGAGAGDTQYF.

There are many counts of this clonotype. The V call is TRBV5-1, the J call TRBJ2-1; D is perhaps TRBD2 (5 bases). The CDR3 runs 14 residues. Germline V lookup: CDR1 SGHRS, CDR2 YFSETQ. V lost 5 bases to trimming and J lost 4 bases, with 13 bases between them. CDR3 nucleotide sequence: TGCGCCAGCAGTCGATACGGGGATTACAATGAGCAGTTCTTC. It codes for CASSRYGDYNEQFF.

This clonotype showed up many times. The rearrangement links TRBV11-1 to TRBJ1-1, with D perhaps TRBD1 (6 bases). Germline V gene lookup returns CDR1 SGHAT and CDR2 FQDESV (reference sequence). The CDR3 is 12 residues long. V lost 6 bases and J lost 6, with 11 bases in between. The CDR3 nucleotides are TGTGCCAGCAGTCACAGGGTGTCTGAAGCTTTCTTT. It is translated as CASSHRVSEAFF.

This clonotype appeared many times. DNA for the CDR3: TGTGCCAGCAGGGGACCCAAGTTTCTTTTGTACACTGAAGCTTTCTTT. This codes for CASRGPKFLLYTEAFF. The chain has TRBV6-2 or TRBV6-3 and TRBJ1-1; a weak D match, TRBD1 (5 bases). This CDR3 is built from 16 residues. Germline assignment: CDR1 MNHEY and CDR2 SVGEGT. V was pared by 6 bases and J by 3 bases, with 20 bases between.

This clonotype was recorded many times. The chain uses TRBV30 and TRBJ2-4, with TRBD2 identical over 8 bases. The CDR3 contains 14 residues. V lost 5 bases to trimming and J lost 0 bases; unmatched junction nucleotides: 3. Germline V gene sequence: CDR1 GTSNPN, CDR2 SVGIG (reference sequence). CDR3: CAWAGGPAKNIQYF. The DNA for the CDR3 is TGTGCCTGGGCGGGGGGCCCAGCCAAAAACATTCAGTACTTC. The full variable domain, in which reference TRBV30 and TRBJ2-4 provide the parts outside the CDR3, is SQTIHQWPATLVQPVGSPLSLECTVEGTSNPNLYWYRQAAGRGLQLLFYSVGIGQISSEVPQNLSASRPQDRQFILSSKKLLLSDSGFYLCAWAGGPAKNIQYFGAGTRLSVL.

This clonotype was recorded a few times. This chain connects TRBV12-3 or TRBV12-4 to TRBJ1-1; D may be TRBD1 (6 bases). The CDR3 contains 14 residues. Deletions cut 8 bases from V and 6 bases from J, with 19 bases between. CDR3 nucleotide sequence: TGTGCCAGCCTACCCCAGGGGTCGGTTTCTGAAGCTTTCTTT. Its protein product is CASLPQGSVSEAFF.

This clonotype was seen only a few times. CDR3 in amino acids: CSVEASQETQYF. The CDR3 nucleotides read TGCAGCGTTGAAGCCAGCCAAGAGACCCAGTACTTC. The chain uses TRBV29-1 and TRBJ2-5; D is unresolved. The CDR3 runs to 12 residues. The germline V gene encodes CDR1 SQVTM and CDR2 ANQGSEA. V was pared by 1 base and J by 1 base, with 4 bases between.

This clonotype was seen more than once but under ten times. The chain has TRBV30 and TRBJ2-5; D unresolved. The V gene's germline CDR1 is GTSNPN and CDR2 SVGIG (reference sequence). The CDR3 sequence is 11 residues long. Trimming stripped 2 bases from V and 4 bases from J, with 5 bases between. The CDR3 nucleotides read TGTGCCTGGAGTAGGGCAGAGACCCAGTACTTC. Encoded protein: CAWSRAETQYF.

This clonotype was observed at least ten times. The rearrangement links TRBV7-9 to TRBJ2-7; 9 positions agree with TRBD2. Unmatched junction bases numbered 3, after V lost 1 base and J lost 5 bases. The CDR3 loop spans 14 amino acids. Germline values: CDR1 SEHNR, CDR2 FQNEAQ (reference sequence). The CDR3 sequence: CASSLGGTSHEQYF. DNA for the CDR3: TGTGCCAGCAGCTTAGGCGGGACTAGCCACGAGCAGTACTTC.

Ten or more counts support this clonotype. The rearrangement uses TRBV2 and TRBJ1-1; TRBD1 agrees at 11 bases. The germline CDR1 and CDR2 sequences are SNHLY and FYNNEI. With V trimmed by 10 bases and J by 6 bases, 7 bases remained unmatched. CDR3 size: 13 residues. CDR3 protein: CAIPDRGQAEAFF. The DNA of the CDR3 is TGTGCCATACCGGACAGGGGGCAGGCTGAAGCTTTCTTT.